This T cell receptor beta chain stems from a study of blood T cell repertoires in COVID-19. Background on the study: Italy, Spain and the United States were the sources of the convalescent and acute COVID-19 samples. T cells, B-cell-depleted T cells, or PBMCs provided the cDNA or gDNA that served as material.

CDR3 length: 16 residues. The V end lost 7 bases, the J end lost 4 bases, and 19 bases lay between the germline ends. The V gene's germline CDR1 is PRHDT and CDR2 FYEKMQ (reference sequence). Authors' methods: Reference gene primer amplification in the assay estimated nucleated cell counts. Clones were read by immunoSEQ multiplex PCR, and TCRdb kept only the in-frame ones, dropping some. That table supplies the V and J calls and clone size; D and trimming were determined from the DNA. The table lists 150,000 to 200,000 clones, approximately 85% of them singletons. V is TRBV13 and J is TRBJ2-2, with D possibly TRBD2 on 5 matching bases. This receptor was obtained from a woman older than 75 with acute or convalescent COVID-19. Material for sequencing was peripheral blood. The CDR3 DNA sequence: TGTGCCAGCACCCCCTGGGAGAAGGGAGTCACCGGGGAGCTGTTTTTT. Translation: CASTPWEKGVTGELFF.